Listed below are T cell receptor beta chains from one sample, sequenced in a study of human T cells and chemical hapten exposure. TCRdb itself ran the RACE reads through MiXCR, one entry per CDR3 protein. The table has around 340,000 distinct CDR3 sequences, approximately 6.3% seen once; the top ten hold 8.4%. The material was whole blood, obtained in connection with sensitization to the hapten diphenylcyclopropenone (DPC). Receptors were obtained from a woman aged 18-29 years with alopecia areata. Some clones in this sample may be carry-over from other donors' samples. Both conserved end residues are part of each CDR3. Each record gives: CDR3 protein, CDR3 DNA, V gene, J gene, D gene, clone size. The D gene is left open where the match is weak. Clone sizes are given selectively: once, few, many, or a class where the clone is expanded.

CDR3 protein: CASSFRGRPIYEQYF
CDR3 DNA: TGTGCCAGCAGTTTCAGGGGGCGCCCGATTTACGAGCAGTACTTC
V gene: TRBV6-2/TRBV6-3
J gene: TRBJ2-7
D gene: TRBD1
clone size: few

CDR3 protein: CATSDAGPQETQYF
CDR3 DNA: TGTGCCACCAGTGATGCAGGTCCTCAAGAGACCCAGTACTTC
V gene: TRBV24-1
J gene: TRBJ2-5
D gene: .
clone size: .

CDR3 protein: CASSYFDSQETQYF
CDR3 DNA: TGTGCCAGCAGTTACTTTGACAGCCAAGAGACCCAGTACTTC
V gene: TRBV6-5
J gene: TRBJ2-5
D gene: .
clone size: .

CDR3 protein: CASSPSQGMGYNEQFF
CDR3 DNA: TGCGCCAGCAGCCCTTCACAGGGAATGGGCTACAATGAGCAGTTCTTC
V gene: TRBV5-1
J gene: TRBJ2-1
D gene: .
clone size: .

CDR3 protein: CASSQPQGLETQYF
CDR3 DNA: TGTGCCAGCAGCCAGCCACAGGGGTTGGAGACCCAGTACTTC
V gene: TRBV7-9
J gene: TRBJ2-5
D gene: TRBD1
clone size: few

CDR3 protein: CASSLRGVGTEAFF
CDR3 DNA: TGTGCCAGCAGTTTACGGGGCGTCGGCACTGAAGCTTTCTTT
V gene: TRBV12-3/TRBV12-4
J gene: TRBJ1-1
D gene: .
clone size: .

CDR3 protein: CASSLESLYGYTF
CDR3 DNA: TGTGCCAGCAGCTTAGAGTCTTTATATGGCTACACCTTC
V gene: TRBV7-2
J gene: TRBJ1-2
D gene: .
clone size: .

CDR3 protein: CASSLRGQGMKGEKLFF
CDR3 DNA: TGTGCCAGCAGCTTGAGGGGACAGGGTATGAAAGGTGAAAAACTGTTTTTT
V gene: TRBV7-2
J gene: TRBJ1-4
D gene: TRBD1
clone size: many

CDR3 protein: CASSEQGSNEKLFF
CDR3 DNA: TGTGCCAGCTCCGAACAGGGCTCTAATGAAAAACTGTTTTTT
V gene: TRBV18
J gene: TRBJ1-4
D gene: .
clone size: .

CDR3 protein: CSAGRHPQYF
CDR3 DNA: TGCAGTGCTGGCCGACATCCGCAGTATTTT
V gene: TRBV20-1
J gene: TRBJ2-3
D gene: .
clone size: many

CDR3 protein: CASSLSPGGPSSGNTIYF
CDR3 DNA: TGTGCCAGCTCACTTTCACCAGGAGGGCCTAGCTCTGGAAACACCATATATTTT
V gene: TRBV18
J gene: TRBJ1-3
D gene: .
clone size: .

CDR3 protein: CSVEASGGTSSYNEQFF
CDR3 DNA: TGCAGCGTTGAGGCTAGCGGGGGGACTAGCTCCTACAATGAGCAGTTCTTC
V gene: TRBV29-1
J gene: TRBJ2-1
D gene: TRBD2
clone size: .

CDR3 protein: CASSLGRPGNTIYF
CDR3 DNA: TGTGCCAGCAGCTTGGGTCGCCCTGGAAACACCATATATTTT
V gene: TRBV5-6
J gene: TRBJ1-3
D gene: .
clone size: few

CDR3 protein: CASSWDRGSPLHF
CDR3 DNA: TGTGCCAGCAGCTGGGACAGGGGTTCACCCCTCCACTTT
V gene: TRBV7-3
J gene: TRBJ1-6
D gene: TRBD1
clone size: many

CDR3 protein: CSVAGRQEAYGYTF
CDR3 DNA: TGCAGCGTCGCGGGACGACAAGAGGCCTATGGCTACACCTTC
V gene: TRBV29-1
J gene: TRBJ1-2
D gene: .
clone size: many

CDR3 protein: CASSFSRNTGELFF
CDR3 DNA: TGCGCCAGCAGCTTTTCGAGGAACACCGGGGAGCTGTTTTTT
V gene: TRBV5-1
J gene: TRBJ2-2
D gene: .
clone size: few

CDR3 protein: CASSPKRPGTGGSYEQYF
CDR3 DNA: TGTGCCAGCAGCCCTAAACGACCCGGGACAGGGGGCTCCTACGAGCAGTACTTC
V gene: TRBV7-2
J gene: TRBJ2-7
D gene: TRBD1
clone size: many

CDR3 protein: CSARRPQDTQYF
CDR3 DNA: TGCAGTGCTAGGCGGCCGCAAGATACGCAGTATTTT
V gene: TRBV20-1
J gene: TRBJ2-3
D gene: .
clone size: many

CDR3 protein: CSVQTGEAFF
CDR3 DNA: TGCAGCGTTCAAACAGGGGAAGCTTTCTTT
V gene: TRBV29-1
J gene: TRBJ1-1
D gene: .
clone size: many

CDR3 protein: CASSQDSGQETQYF
CDR3 DNA: TGCGCCAGCAGCCAAGATTCAGGGCAAGAGACCCAGTACTTC
V gene: TRBV4-3
J gene: TRBJ2-5
D gene: .
clone size: many